This T cell receptor beta chain was profiled in a study of early stage breast cancer tumors (dated by TCRdb to 2016 to 2017). Regarding the research as a whole: Of the 15 to 20 invasive breast tumors, about 13 were found to be estrogen receptor-positive, progesterone receptor-positive and HER2-negative. A read coverage of roughly 10-fold per sample was achieved on average. Across all samples, 2,700,000 or so templates representing 1.2 million or so unique clonotypes were detected. Of the roughly twelve ER+/PR+/HER2- tumors, eight were classified as invasive ductal carcinomas and four as invasive lobular carcinomas.

Study-level results and caveats: Greater similarity was observed between blood and normal breast repertoires than between blood and tumor repertoires, and tumor was distinguished from normal in most of the 16 patients when each tissue was compared with blood. About 2.7-fold higher T cell density and higher clonality were observed in tumors than in adjacent normal breast tissue. Bulk genomic DNA sequencing of unsorted cells missed chain pairing and functional markers such as CD4, CD8 and FOXP3. Because the cohort was small, analysis by tumor subtype was not possible. Enriched TCRB sequences shared across patients were mostly commonly generated sequences, unlikely to play an important role in the tumor microenvironment.

The study profiled bulk TCR beta-chain repertoires in matched peripheral blood, tumor and adjacent normal breast tissue taken from fewer than 20 patients with early-stage breast cancer. Before surgery, whole blood (roughly 4.5-11 mL) was collected into EDTA tubes and processed within 2 hours. Ficoll-Paque centrifugation in SepMate-50 tubes was used to isolate peripheral blood mononuclear cells. PBMCs were cryopreserved in around 90% FBS with approximately 10% DMSO in aliquots of roughly 1.9 to 4.5 million cells and stored in liquid nitrogen. The Qiagen AllPrep DNA/RNA Mini kit was used to extract genomic DNA. The CDR3 contains 14 residues, cysteine and phenylalanine counted. The retained sequence is limited to the CDR3, 42 bases, with the frame set at the first base. The junction carries 10 bases between V and J, which are trimmed by 4 bases and 2 bases respectively. According to the germline V gene, CDR1 reads SGHTS and CDR2 reads YDEGEE.

As for this clone: There is no known antigen for this receptor. Base-call qualities are not available, and no considerably larger clone is one nucleotide away.

Each sample was amplified as two independent genomic DNA replicates: roughly 0.5 ug for blood and about 1.5 ug for tumor or normal breast. Following the manufacturer's instructions, the ImmunoSeq Intro kit was used to carry out TCRB sequencing on genomic DNA. For absolute quantification, the roughly 34-cycle multiplex PCR included proprietary primers along with spike-in control sequences. An 87-bp fragment spanning the CDR3 and flanking V and J genes was sequenced with single-end 150-bp reads. Seven samples, each with two replicates, were multiplexed per lane of an Illumina MiSeq using version 3.0 chemistry. As for the original processing: The vendor's proprietary pipeline processed the raw data and merged both replicates into a single result for each sample. Productive rearrangements sharing the V-gene family, CDR3 amino acid sequence and J-gene segment were defined as clonotypes. To compute clonality, the normalized Shannon entropy (Pielou evenness) of TCRB abundances was subtracted from 1. To estimate T cell density, the total number of templates was divided by the input cell count, which was inferred from how much DNA went in. Recon with default parameters was used to estimate total repertoire diversity and clonality. A clonotype was considered tumor-enriched if its abundance in tumor exceeded 0.1% and was at least 32-fold higher than its abundance in normal breast. TCRdb holds this immuneACCESS table with in-frame rearrangements only. Some clones are missing; in checked studies, unresolved V genes explain under half, and the rest has no known cause. V and J calls plus clone size are reproduced from that table; the DNA served to infer D and trimming. The sample contains nearly 70,000 clones, 65% to 85% of them found a single time. In total, the top ten clones hold about 4.8% of the sample.

This clonotype was sampled from a person aged 40 to 49 with breast cancer. Sequencing input: blood. The chain is assembled from TRBV5-8 and TRBJ1-5; TRBD1 is perhaps the D gene, given 5 matching bases. The CDR3 protein: CASSRGRGNQPQHF. In nucleotide form, the sequence is TGTGCCAGCAGCCGGGGCCGGGGCAATCAGCCCCAGCATTTT.